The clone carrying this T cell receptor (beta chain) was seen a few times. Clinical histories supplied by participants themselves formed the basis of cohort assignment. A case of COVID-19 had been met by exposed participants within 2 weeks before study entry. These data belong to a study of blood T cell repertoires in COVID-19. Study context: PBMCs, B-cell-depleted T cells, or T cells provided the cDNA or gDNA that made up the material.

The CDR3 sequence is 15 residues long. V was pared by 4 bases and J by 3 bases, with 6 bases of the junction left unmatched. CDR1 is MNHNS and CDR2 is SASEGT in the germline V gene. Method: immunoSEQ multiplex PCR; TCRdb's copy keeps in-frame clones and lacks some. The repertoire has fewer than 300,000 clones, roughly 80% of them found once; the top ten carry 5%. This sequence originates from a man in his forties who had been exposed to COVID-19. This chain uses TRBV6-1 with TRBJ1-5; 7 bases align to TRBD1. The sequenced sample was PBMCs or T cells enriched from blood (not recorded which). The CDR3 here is CASSGAQGDNQPQHF. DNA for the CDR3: TGTGCCAGCAGTGGAGCCCAGGGGGACAATCAGCCCCAGCATTTT.